The 7 T cell receptor beta chains presented below share a single source sample, sequenced in a study of cytomegalovirus exposure and HLA in healthy donors. PCR used 60 Vbeta primers and 13 Jbeta primers. The table came from immunoSEQ multiplex PCR; TCRdb's copy has only in-frame clones and leaves some out. The table shows some 150,000 clones, with roughly 80% occurring only once. The source material was PBMCs. The receptors originated from a woman in her twenties or thirties in good health and CMV-seropositive.

J is TRBJ1-5 and V is TRBV19; D might be TRBD1 (6 bases). Germline CDR1 reads LNHDA; CDR2 reads SQIVND (reference sequence). The V end was cut by 4 bases, the J end by 5 bases, with 21 bases between. This CDR3 contains 17 residues. The CDR3 region has the DNA TGTGCCAGTAGTACGTACTTAAGGGACATCTGGGATCAGCCCCAGCATTTT. Translating gives CASSTYLRDIWDQPQHF.

This clone came up a few times. The chain joins TRBV29-1 to TRBJ2-7; the D is unclear. Germline CDR1 reads SQVTM; CDR2 reads ANQGSEA. The length of the CDR3 is 12 residues. Trimming removed 6 bases from V and 2 bases from J, with 11 bases in between. The CDR3 DNA reads as TGCAGCGTGCTTCACGGTCCCTACGAGCAGTACTTC. Protein product: CSVLHGPYEQYF.

The V call is TRBV19, the J call TRBJ2-1, with 14 bases fitting TRBD2. CDR3 size: 16 residues. The J segment lost 7 bases and the V segment lost 5 bases, leaving 7 bases of the junction unmatched. CDR1 and CDR2 (germline): LNHDA, SQIVND (reference sequence). CDR3: CASSPWTSGGKNEQFF. The CDR3 coding sequence is TGTGCCAGTAGTCCCTGGACTAGCGGGGGGAAGAATGAGCAGTTCTTC.

The V and J genes are TRBV9 and TRBJ2-3, with TRBD2 as a possible D gene (7 bases). The CDR3 length is 15 residues. Germline CDR1 and CDR2: SGDLS and YYNGEE. V was shortened by 0 bases and J by 4 bases, with 12 bases between the two germline ends. The CDR3 reads CASSVAGGHADTQYF. In nucleotides, the CDR3 is TGTGCCAGCAGCGTAGCGGGGGGCCACGCAGATACGCAGTATTTT.

This CDR3 is CASSPGTSGQETQYF. The CDR3 DNA is TGCGCCAGCAGCCCCGGGACTAGCGGCCAAGAGACCCAGTACTTC. The genes are TRBV4-1 and TRBJ2-5; 11 nucleotides line up with TRBD2. The CDR3 runs to 15 residues. The germline V gene has CDR1 MGHRA and CDR2 YSYEKL. The V segment lost 4 bases and the J segment 1 base; nucleotides outside the gene matches: 2.

The chain recombines TRBV7-3 with TRBJ2-2, with TRBD1 identical over 7 bases. Unmatched junction bases numbered 9, after V lost 4 bases and J lost 1 base. The V gene's germline CDR1 is SGHTA and CDR2 FQGTGA. The length of the CDR3 is 17 residues. The CDR3 here is CASSSDPGQLNTGELFF. The DNA of the CDR3 is TGTGCCAGCAGCTCTGACCCGGGACAGTTGAACACCGGGGAGCTGTTTTTT.

The chain carries TRBV7-2 and TRBJ1-2, with 8 bases identical to TRBD1. Germline V gene data show CDR1 as SGHTA and CDR2 as FQGNSA. J was trimmed by 8 bases and V by 7 bases; bases with no gene match: 12. The CDR3 runs to 14 residues. The CDR3 sequence is CASTSSGQGEGYTF. In DNA form, the CDR3 reads TGTGCCAGCACCTCGTCCGGACAGGGCGAAGGCTACACCTTC.